This T cell receptor beta chain was documented in a study of radiotherapy plus CTLA-4 blockade in lung cancer (dated by TCRdb to between 2018 and 2020). The study in broad terms: Objective responses occurred in 18% of enrolled patients, and 30% to 40% achieved disease control. Findings and caveats that apply to the study as a whole: Increased serum interferon-beta after radiation, together with early dynamic changes in blood T cell clones, were reported to be the strongest predictors of response. After treatment with radiotherapy and ipilimumab, TCR clones that came from tumors expanded in the peripheral blood.

The sample holds a few counts of this clone. There is no known antigen for this receptor. Base quality data are lacking; no much larger clone is found one base away. V drops 3 bases and J drops 7 bases, leaving 13 bases in between. The CDR1 and CDR2 encoded by the germline V gene are ENHRY and SYGVKD. The CDR3 holds 15 amino acids from the cysteine to the phenylalanine. The DNA shown is the 45-base CDR3, in frame from base 1. Library prep was done by the immunoSEQ multiplex PCR assay. Here the immuneACCESS table is served through TCRdb, limited to in-frame sequences with V and J called. Missing clones are a known gap in these copies; in checked studies unresolved V genes cover under half, and the rest lacks a known reason. Recorded for this sample are about 77,000 clones; less than 85% of them occurred a single time. The ten biggest clones cover 8% to 10% of the sample. The study tested focal radiation therapy combined with CTLA-4 blockade (ipilimumab) in patients with chemo-refractory metastatic non-small-cell lung cancer.

Sequencing was performed on peripheral blood, taken from a patient treated with radiotherapy plus ipilimumab. The chain is assembled from TRBV10-3 and TRBJ1-6; TRBD1 is possibly the D segment (5 matching bases). This TCR was recovered from a human donor with non-small cell lung cancer whose response to radiotherapy plus ipilimumab could not be evaluated. The DNA reads TGTGCCATCAGTGATTTAGGGGTAGAGAATTCACCCCTCCACTTT. Translated, it gives CAISDLGVENSPLHF.